These 30 T cell receptor beta chains were sequenced from one sample in a study of human T cells and chemical hapten exposure. Time point defined: healthy volunteer bleed at 6 weeks. It was from unfractionated whole blood that total RNA was extracted. TCRdb ran MiXCR on the RACE reads and lists one entry per CDR3 protein. The sample lists 65,000 to 95,000 distinct CDR3 sequences; about 8.6% were seen once. Input material: whole blood. The receptors come from a female donor in good health. Some clones in this sample may be carry-over from other donors' samples.

This sequence joins TRBV28 and TRBJ1-2; 10 bases match TRBD1. V dropped 5 bases and J dropped 5; count of bases not matched to a gene: 2. Germline CDR1 is MDHEN and CDR2 is SYDVKM. There are 13 residues in the CDR3. CDR3 coding DNA: TGTGCCAGCAGTAGGGGACAGGGGTATGGCTACACCTTC. It translates to CASSRGQGYGYTF.

This chain connects TRBV20-1 to TRBJ1-3, with a possible D match to TRBD1 (6 bases). The V end lost 3 bases, the J end lost 0 bases, and 12 bases lay between the germline ends. The CDR3 is made up of 15 amino acids. The germline gives CDR1 DFQATT, CDR2 SNEGSKA (reference sequence). This chain's CDR3 is CSARYRTASGNTIYF. The CDR3 nucleotides read TGCAGTGCTAGGTATCGGACAGCCTCTGGAAACACCATATATTTT.

This clonotype occurred many times. This sequence joins TRBV10-3 and TRBJ1-2; tentatively, D is TRBD1 (5 bases). The CDR3 has 11 amino acids. Per germline, CDR1 ENHRY and CDR2 SYGVKD. V shed 3 bases and J shed 8 bases, with 7 bases lying between them. The CDR3 sequence is CAISDRQGYTF. CDR3 bases: TGTGCCATCAGTGACCGACAGGGCTACACCTTC.

The chain joins TRBV7-2 to TRBJ2-3; D may be TRBD2 (6 bases). V was trimmed by 3 bases and J by 0 bases, leaving 16 bases between them. This CDR3 comprises 17 residues. Germline V CDR1 and CDR2: SGHTA, FQGNSA. CDR3 nucleotide sequence: TGTGCCAGCAGCTTGGGCGGGGCCGACTCTAGCACAGATACGCAGTATTTT. This gives the protein CASSLGGADSSTDTQYF.

The sample holds a few counts of this clonotype. The rearrangement uses TRBV2 and TRBJ1-4; D gene uncertain. The length of the CDR3 is 13 residues. Germline assignment: CDR1 SNHLY and CDR2 FYNNEI. V was clipped by 10 bases and J by 4 bases, with 13 bases between them. DNA of the CDR3: TGTGCCACCAAAGATGGCTTTAATGAAAAACTGTTTTTT. Translation gives CATKDGFNEKLFF.

This clonotype was counted many times. This rearrangement joins TRBV4-3 to TRBJ2-6; no clear D gene. The germline V gene has CDR1 LGHNA and CDR2 YSLEER. This CDR3 comprises 16 residues. The V end lost 4 bases, the J end lost 0 bases, and 10 bases lay between the germline ends. This CDR3 reads CASSPYGFSGANVLTF. For the CDR3, the DNA is TGCGCCAGCAGCCCTTATGGTTTCTCTGGGGCCAACGTCCTGACTTTC.

In its sample, this clonotype was seen a few times. The chain recombines TRBV20-1 with TRBJ2-7; D is undetermined. Per germline, CDR1 DFQATT and CDR2 SNEGSKA (reference sequence). The CDR3 runs to 13 residues. V lost 2 bases to trimming and J lost 2 bases, with 10 bases between them. CDR3: CSARPNQPYEQYF. DNA of the CDR3: TGCAGTGCTAGACCGAACCAGCCCTACGAGCAGTACTTC.

The chain carries TRBV27 and TRBJ1-2; D ambiguous. Germline V gene data show CDR1 as MNHEY and CDR2 as SMNVEV (reference sequence). V gave up 6 bases and J gave up 4 bases, with 15 bases separating them. The CDR3 totals 14 residues. The chain's CDR3 is CASSISRISYGYTF. In nucleotides, the CDR3 is TGTGCCAGCAGCATCTCCAGGATTAGCTATGGCTACACCTTC.

This clonotype was picked up many times. The rearrangement uses TRBV21-1 and TRBJ2-7; the table gives TRBD1 as D, unverified against the DNA. TRBV21-1 is given as a pseudogene. The CDR3 has 10 amino acids. The CDR3 here is CARWGYEQYF. In nucleotides, the CDR3 is TGTGCCAGGTGGGGGTACGAGCAGTACTTC.

This clonotype was counted once. A much larger clone lies one base from this, so it may be a read error. This chain joins TRBV18 and TRBJ1-5; no clear D. Germline CDR1 is KGHSH and CDR2 is LQKENI. The CDR3 is 12 amino acids. CDR3 amino acids: CASSSGVWPQDF. The CDR3, as DNA: TGTGCCAGCTCATCCGGAGTTTGGCCCCAGGATTTT.

This clonotype has a count of ten or more. The chain has TRBV29-1 and TRBJ1-2; 12 bases map to TRBD1. The trim removed 6 bases at V and 4 bases at J, leaving 3 bases unmatched. This CDR3 comprises 13 residues. CDR1 and CDR2 (germline): SQVTM, ANQGSEA. In nucleotides, the CDR3 is TGCAGCGTGTCGGGACAGGGGGCCTATGGCTACACCTTC. This gives the protein CSVSGQGAYGYTF.

V gene TRBV6-5 combines with J gene TRBJ1-6, with 8 bases fitting TRBD1. The CDR3 is made up of 15 amino acids. Germline CDR1 reads MNHEY; CDR2 reads SVGAGI. Trimming took 7 bases from V and 7 from J; bases not matched to a gene: 9. The CDR3 DNA follows: TGTGCCAGCACCTCAGACAGGGGAAGGAATTCACCCCTCCACTTT. This translates into CASTSDRGRNSPLHF.

The rearrangement links TRBV12-3 or TRBV12-4 to TRBJ2-1; 10 bases are shared with TRBD2. The CDR3 spans 15 residues. J lost 5 bases, V lost 3 bases, and 4 bases had no gene match. The DNA for the CDR3 is TGTGCCAGCAGTTTCCCTAGCGGGGGTAACAATGAGCAGTTCTTC. Residues: CASSFPSGGNNEQFF.

The V call is TRBV5-5, the J call TRBJ2-7; perhaps TRBD1 as D (5 bases). The V and J ends lost 5 bases and 3 bases respectively, with 9 bases between them. Germline CDR1 and CDR2: SGHKS and YYEKEE (reference sequence). The CDR3 is made up of 12 amino acids. CDR3 in amino acids: CASSHQGYEQYF. The CDR3 nucleotides read TGTGCCAGCAGTCACCAGGGCTACGAGCAGTACTTC. Supplemented by reference TRBV5-5 and TRBJ2-7, the full variable domain reads DAGVTQSPTHLIKTRGQQVTLRCSPISGHKSVSWYQQVLGQGPQFIFQYYEKEERGRGNFPDRFSARQFPNYSSELNVNALLLGDSALYLCASSHQGYEQYFGPGTRLTVT.

The CDR3 bases are TGTGCCAGCAGCTGGGGGACTAGCGGGGGGCCTTACGAGCAGTACTTC. The encoded protein is CASSWGTSGGPYEQYF. The rearrangement joins TRBV7-2 to TRBJ2-7; 15 bases map to TRBD2. The germline gives CDR1 SGHTA, CDR2 FQGNSA. With V trimmed by 4 bases and J by 4 bases, 5 bases remained unmatched. The CDR3 extends over 16 amino acids.

The V gene is TRBV10-3, the J gene TRBJ1-2; D gene unclear. CDR1 is ENHRY, CDR2 SYGVKD, per germline. The CDR3 is 16 amino acids. V lost 0 bases and J 8 bases, leaving 19 bases between the germline ends. Here the CDR3 DNA reads TGTGCCATCAGTGAGTCCAGGATCCAACTTCTCGACGGCTACACCTTC. Protein product: CAISESRIQLLDGYTF.

This clonotype showed up many times. V is TRBV7-6 and J is TRBJ2-6; tentatively, D is TRBD1 (5 bases). The CDR3 has 19 residues. The germline gives CDR1 SGHVS, CDR2 FNYEAQ. Deletions cut 1 base from V and 1 base from J, with 17 bases between. The CDR3 sequence is CASSLVGREINSGANVLTF. The CDR3 nucleotides are TGTGCCAGCAGCTTAGTGGGCAGGGAAATTAATTCTGGGGCCAACGTCCTGACTTTC.

The chain uses TRBV5-1 and TRBJ2-7; maybe TRBD1 (6 bases). This CDR3 region has 14 residues. Looked up from germline, CDR1 is SGHRS and CDR2 is YFSETQ. Trimming removed 4 bases at V and 6 bases at J, with 17 bases between. CDR3 residues: CASSPNRAAGEQYF. The CDR3 nucleotides read TGCGCCAGCAGCCCGAACAGGGCGGCGGGCGAGCAGTACTTC.

This chain joins TRBV2 and TRBJ2-3; D ambiguous. The CDR3 has 13 amino acids. The germline V and J ends were trimmed by 7 bases and 4 bases, with 12 bases remaining between them. From germline, CDR1 is SNHLY and CDR2 FYNNEI. Written as DNA, the CDR3 is TGTGCCAGCACCGAAGTAGCAGCAGATACGCAGTATTTT. As protein: CASTEVAADTQYF. The variable domain in full, with the rest retrieved from reference TRBV2 and TRBJ2-3, is EPEVTQTPSHQVTQMGQEVILRCVPISNHLYFYWYRQILGQKVEFLVSFYNNEISEKSEIFDDQFSVERPDGSNFTLKIRSTKLEDSAMYFCASTEVAADTQYFGPGTRLTVL.

This clonotype was counted between two and nine times. The chain has TRBV20-1 and TRBJ2-7; 8 positions agree with TRBD1. The CDR3 length is 15 residues. Germline V gene sequence: CDR1 DFQATT, CDR2 SNEGSKA (reference sequence). With 2 bases clipped from V and 0 bases from J, the junction kept 6 bases outside the gene matches. The CDR3 nucleotides read TGCAGTGCTAGACCCGACAGGGGACTCTCCTACGAGCAGTACTTC. It is translated as CSARPDRGLSYEQYF.

The CDR3 is CASSQEDSPDTQYF. CDR3 nucleotides: TGTGCCAGCAGCCAAGAGGACAGTCCAGATACGCAGTATTTT. This chain connects TRBV4-2 to TRBJ2-3, with D tentatively TRBD1 (6 bases). From germline, CDR1 is LGHNA and CDR2 YNFKEQ. The CDR3 consists of 14 residues. V lost 0 bases and J 4 bases, leaving 8 bases between the germline ends.

This clonotype was picked up many times. The chain is built from TRBV20-1 and TRBJ2-3; 9 bases are a match to TRBD1. From germline, CDR1 is DFQATT and CDR2 SNEGSKA (reference sequence). The V segment lost 3 bases and the J segment 2 bases; nucleotides outside the gene matches: 6. This CDR3 region has 15 residues. In nucleotides, the CDR3 is TGCAGTGCTAGCACGGACAGGGGTCCCACAGATACGCAGTATTTT. This codes for CSASTDRGPTDTQYF.

The chain couples TRBV20-1 to TRBJ1-1; 8 nucleotides align to TRBD1. There are 14 residues in the CDR3. Per germline, CDR1 DFQATT and CDR2 SNEGSKA (reference sequence). J lost 3 bases, V lost 4 bases, and 7 bases had no gene match. CDR3 in amino acids: CSAKGTGRDTEAFF. The CDR3 nucleotides read TGCAGTGCTAAAGGGACAGGACGGGACACTGAAGCTTTCTTT.

The chain uses TRBV12-3 or TRBV12-4 and TRBJ1-1; D call uncertain. The CDR3 totals 13 residues. Trimming shortened V by 3 bases and J by 6 bases, and 11 bases separated the two germline ends. The CDR3 DNA follows: TGTGCCAGCAGTTTGAGTTCCTACGCTGAAGCTTTCTTT. Translated, it gives CASSLSSYAEAFF.

This clonotype was seen at least ten times. The chain uses TRBV2 and TRBJ1-5; no firm D call. Germline CDR1 reads SNHLY; CDR2 reads FYNNEI. This CDR3 contains 12 residues. Deletions cut 0 bases from V and 10 bases from J, with 7 bases between. The CDR3 region has the DNA TGTGCCAGCAGTGAAGCCCCTATACCCCAGCATTTT. This gives the protein CASSEAPIPQHF.

This clonotype was seen repeatedly, ten times or more. This chain links TRBV12-3 or TRBV12-4 with TRBJ2-7; the match to TRBD1 covers 10 bases. V shed 6 bases and J 5 bases; nucleotides not matched to a gene: 10. There are 15 residues in the CDR3. The CDR3 reads CASRRSGTGAHEQYF. Here the CDR3 DNA reads TGTGCCAGCAGACGATCCGGGACAGGGGCCCACGAGCAGTACTTC.

This clonotype has more than one count but fewer than ten. This sequence joins TRBV12-3 or TRBV12-4 and TRBJ1-1; tentative D call: TRBD1 (6 bases). Trimming pared 2 bases from V and 10 bases from J, leaving 14 bases between. This CDR3 has 13 amino acids. CDR3 bases: TGTGCCAGCAGTTTACCTGGGACACCGGCAGCTTTCTTT. This sequence encodes CASSLPGTPAAFF.

This clonotype has at least ten counts. The genes are TRBV20-1 and TRBJ2-7; tentatively, D is TRBD2 (6 bases). This CDR3 comprises 14 residues. With 3 bases removed from V and 2 bases from J, the gap between germline ends came to 14 bases. The V gene's germline CDR1 is DFQATT and CDR2 SNEGSKA (reference sequence). The DNA of the CDR3 is TGCAGTGCTAGGGTTCCGGGACTGCCCTACGAGCAGTACTTC. This codes for CSARVPGLPYEQYF.

This clonotype was detected many times. The chain employs TRBV11-1 and TRBJ2-7; TRBD1 might be the D (5 bases). Per the germline V gene, CDR1 is SGHAT and CDR2 is FQDESV (reference sequence). The CDR3 is 16 amino acids. V was shortened by 1 base and J by 0 bases, with 13 bases between the two germline ends. The CDR3 nucleotides are TGTGCCAGCAGCTTAGTAACGGACACCATCTCCTACGAGCAGTACTTC. Translating it yields CASSLVTDTISYEQYF.

In the case of this clonotype: Just one base apart from a much larger clone, this may be a read error. This chain connects TRBV13 to TRBJ1-6, with D unclear. The germline CDR1 and CDR2 sequences are PRHDT and FYEKMQ (reference sequence). The CDR3 runs 12 residues. CDR3 in DNA: TGTGTCAGCAGCCGATCTAATTCACCCCTCCACTTT. This encodes CVSSRSNSPLHF.